The TCR beta chain described here comes from a study of blood T cell repertoires in COVID-19. CDR3 length: 19 residues. V lost 0 bases and J 0 bases, leaving 19 bases between the germline ends. CDR1 and CDR2 (germline): PRHDT, FYEKMQ (reference sequence). This table comes from immunoSEQ multiplex PCR, and its TCRdb copy is limited to in-frame clones, with some not included. Of about 370,000 clones in the sample, around 89% were seen once. V usage is TRBV13 and J usage is TRBJ2-3, with a weak D call TRBD2 (5 bases). The sequence was obtained from a woman aged 25 to 39 with COVID-19, enrolled during active disease. Sequencing was performed on peripheral blood. CDR3 sequence (DNA): TGTGCCAGCAGCTTAGGCCGCATCTCTGGACTCCGAAGCACAGATACGCAGTATTTT. Protein: CASSLGRISGLRSTDTQYF.